The 15 T cell receptor beta chains below all came from one sample that was sequenced in a study of read filtering for tumor transcriptome and immune sequencing. Molecular barcoded adaptors covering alpha/delta and beta/gamma chains were used on about 390 ng RNA. TCRdb re-derived calls from the reads in MiXCR, one entry per CDR3 protein. The table shows roughly 6,000 distinct CDR3 sequences, with about 20% occurring only once. The source material was a population of CD138-negative cells sorted from bone marrow. These receptors originate from a donor aged 40 or older with multiple myeloma.

This clonotype was detected many times. This rearrangement joins TRBV6-2 or TRBV6-3 to TRBJ2-3, with unresolved D. Trimming shortened V by 1 base and J by 6 bases, and 8 bases separated the two germline ends. The CDR3 covers 13 residues. From germline, CDR1 is MNHEY and CDR2 SVGEGT. The CDR3 DNA reads TGTGCCAGCAGTTACTTGGGTGTGGATACGCAGTATTTT. Residues: CASSYLGVDTQYF.

The sample holds many counts of this clonotype. V and J are TRBV24-1 and TRBJ1-1; TRBD1 aligns across 8 bases. V lost 4 bases, J lost 1 base, and 4 bases stayed unmatched. CDR1 is KGHDR, CDR2 SFDVKD, per germline. The CDR3 sequence is 15 residues long. DNA for the CDR3: TGTGCCACCAGTGAATCAGGACAGGGGAACACTGAAGCTTTCTTT. Its translation: CATSESGQGNTEAFF.

In this sample, this clonotype turned up many times. This chain joins TRBV6-2 or TRBV6-3 and TRBJ2-1; 12 bases are shared with TRBD2. This CDR3 is built from 17 residues. V shed 1 base, J shed 4 bases, and the junction held 5 bases outside the gene matches. Germline CDR1 MNHEY, CDR2 SVGEGT. This CDR3 reads CASSYFWTSGAYNEQFF. CDR3 sequence (DNA): TGTGCCAGCAGTTACTTTTGGACTAGCGGGGCTTACAATGAGCAGTTCTTC.

About this clonotype: This could be a read error, since a much larger clone is one nucleotide away. The V call is TRBV6-5, the J call TRBJ1-5, with TRBD1 as a possible D gene (5 bases). Germline-derived CDR1 and CDR2 are MNHEY and SVGAGI. This CDR3 comprises 13 residues. Trimming took 11 bases from V and 6 from J, leaving 17 bases between them. In nucleotides, the CDR3 is TGTGCCTCGGGCAGGGCTTACACTCAGCCCCAGCATTTT. The encoded protein is CASGRAYTQPQHF.

This clonotype has ten or more counts. The chain is built from TRBV5-1 and TRBJ2-2; D uncertain. CDR3 length equals 15 residues. Germline-derived CDR1 and CDR2 are SGHRS and YFSETQ. Deletions cut 0 bases from V and 5 bases from J, with 11 bases between. The CDR3, as DNA: TGCGCCAGCAGCTTGGTCGGCAAAGGAACCGGGGAGCTGTTTTTT. It is translated as CASSLVGKGTGELFF.

This clonotype has just a few counts. One end of the junction is discordant with germline, which a read error may explain. The chain couples TRBV6-2 or TRBV6-3 to TRBJ1-1; unclear D gene. Germline lookup yields CDR1 MNHEY and CDR2 SVGEGT. This CDR3 region has 13 residues. CDR3: CASCGEWMTEAFF. DNA for the CDR3: TGTGCCAGCTGCGGTGAGTGGATGACTGAAGCTTTTTTT.

Comment on this clonotype: This may come from a read error, since a much larger clone is one base off. The chain recombines TRBV20-1 with TRBJ2-1; 8 nucleotides agree with TRBD1. V shed 4 bases, J shed 7 bases, and the junction held 9 bases outside the gene matches. Germline V gene sequence: CDR1 DFQATT, CDR2 SNEGSKA (reference sequence). The CDR3 covers 14 residues. CDR3 DNA sequence: TGCAGTGCTAAGATCAGGGGGCCTGGGAATGAGCAGTTCTTC. Its translation: CSAKIRGPGNEQFF.

With regard to this clonotype: It is likely a read error: a sequence one base away is far more abundant. V is TRBV21-1 and J is TRBJ1-6; no DNA check was done on the table's D call, TRBD1. The closer fit of TRBJ1-1 to the DNA end suggests the J call may be wrong. TRBV21-1 constitutes a pseudogene. This CDR3 contains 15 residues. The chain's CDR3 is CASSKLGGRWTEAFF. The CDR3 bases are TGTGCCAGCAGCAAACTGGGCGGGCGGTGGACTGAAGCTTTCTTT.

Only one count was recorded for this clonotype. With only one base between it and a far larger clone, this is likely a read error. The chain links TRBV14 to TRBJ1-1; D is undetermined. This CDR3 is built from 13 residues. Germline CDR1 is SGHDN and CDR2 is FVKESK. In nucleotides, the CDR3 is TGTGCCAGCAGCCAAGGAGGGCTAGCGGTAGTGTATTTT. Translated, it gives CASSQGGLAVVYF.

For this clonotype: A read error may produce the germline difference seen at one junction end. The chain employs TRBV5-6 and TRBJ1-5; D remains ambiguous. The germline gives CDR1 SGHDT, CDR2 YYEEEE. There are 14 residues in the CDR3. The CDR3 bases are TGTGCCAGCAGCTCGAGAGGACCCAATCTGCCCCAGCATTTT. It specifies CASSSRGPNLPQHF.

This clonotype was counted ten times or more. V and J are TRBV20-1 and TRBJ1-1; D not certain. The CDR3 has 12 amino acids. Germline CDR1 reads DFQATT; CDR2 reads SNEGSKA (reference sequence). Trimming left V 3 bases short and J 3 bases short, with 8 bases between. DNA of the CDR3: TGCAGTGCTAGGGTCGGGCACACTGAAGCTTTCTTT. Protein sequence: CSARVGHTEAFF.

Judged by abundance, this clonotype is medium-sized (0.01 to 0.1%). The chain carries TRBV21-1 and TRBJ2-1. TRBV21-1 is an annotated pseudogene. CDR3 length equals 11 residues. As DNA, the CDR3 is TGTGCCAGCAGCTATAGGAATGAGCAGTTCTTC. This translates into CASSYRNEQFF.

This clonotype has a handful of counts. J is TRBJ1-6 and V is TRBV5-1, with D unresolved. From germline, CDR1 is SGHRS and CDR2 YFSETQ. Trimming pared 0 bases from V and 8 bases from J, leaving 12 bases between. This CDR3 comprises 15 residues. In nucleotides, the CDR3 is TGCGCCAGCAGCTTGGCCGGTCCACAAGATTCACCCCTCCACTTT. Residues: CASSLAGPQDSPLHF.

This clonotype is medium-sized in the sample. The chain combines TRBV14 with TRBJ2-1, with 13 bases matching TRBD2. J lost 0 bases, V lost 0 bases, and 20 bases had no gene match. In germline, CDR1 is SGHDN, CDR2 FVKESK. CDR3 length: 24 residues. In DNA, the CDR3 is TGTGCCAGCAGCCAAGATGCGGACCCACTAGCGGGAGGGCCTGTTGTTTACTCCTACAATGAGCAGTTCTTC. The encoded protein is CASSQDADPLAGGPVVYSYNEQFF.

This clonotype was counted at least ten times. The V gene is TRBV7-3, the J gene TRBJ2-2; D is tentatively TRBD1 or TRBD2 (6 bases each). The CDR3 has 16 amino acids. The ends were cut back, 5 bases at V and 2 bases at J, with 15 bases in the middle. Per the germline V gene, CDR1 is SGHTA and CDR2 is FQGTGA. CDR3 in amino acids: CASSQKGGANTGELFF. Written as DNA, the CDR3 is TGTGCCAGCAGCCAAAAGGGGGGCGCAAACACCGGGGAGCTGTTTTTT.